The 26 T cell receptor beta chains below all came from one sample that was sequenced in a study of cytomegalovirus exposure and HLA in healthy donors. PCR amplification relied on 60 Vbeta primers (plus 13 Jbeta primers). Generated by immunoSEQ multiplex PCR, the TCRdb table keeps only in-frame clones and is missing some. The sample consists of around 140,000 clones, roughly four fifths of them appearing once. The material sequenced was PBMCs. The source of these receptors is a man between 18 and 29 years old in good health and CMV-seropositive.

In DNA form, the CDR3 reads TGTGCCAGTAGACCTACAGGGTTCAATCAGCCCCAGCATTTT. It specifies CASRPTGFNQPQHF. This chain uses TRBV19 with TRBJ1-5; a possible D gene is TRBD1 (6 bases). Between the trimmed V and J ends, which lost 6 bases and 3 bases, there was a span of 12 bases. The CDR3 is 14 amino acids. CDR1 is LNHDA and CDR2 is SQIVND in the germline V gene (reference sequence). Drawing the rest from reference TRBV19 and TRBJ1-5, the complete variable domain is DGGITQSPKYLFRKEGQNVTLSCEQNLNHDAMYWYRQDPGQGLRLIYYSQIVNDFQKGDIAEGYSVSREKKESFPLTVTSAQKNPTAFYLCASRPTGFNQPQHFGDGTRLSIL.

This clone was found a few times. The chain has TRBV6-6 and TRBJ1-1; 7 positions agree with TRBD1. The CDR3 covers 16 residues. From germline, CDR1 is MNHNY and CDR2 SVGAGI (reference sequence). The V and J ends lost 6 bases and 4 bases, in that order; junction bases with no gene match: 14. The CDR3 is CASSSPLRGLITEAFF. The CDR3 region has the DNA TGTGCCAGCAGCTCTCCCCTTAGGGGGCTGATCACTGAAGCTTTCTTT.

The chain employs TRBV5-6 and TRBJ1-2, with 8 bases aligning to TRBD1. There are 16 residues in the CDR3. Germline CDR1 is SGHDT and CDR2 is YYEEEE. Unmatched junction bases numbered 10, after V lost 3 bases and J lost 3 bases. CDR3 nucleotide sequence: TGTGCCAGCAGCTACATACCGACAGGGGTGGACTATGGCTACACCTTC. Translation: CASSYIPTGVDYGYTF.

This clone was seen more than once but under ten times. DNA of the CDR3: TGTGCCTGGAGTGTAGGGGGCTATGGCTACACCTTC. It codes for CAWSVGGYGYTF. This chain joins TRBV30 and TRBJ1-2; a weak D match, TRBD1 (6 bases). The CDR3 length is 12 residues. Deletions cut 0 bases from V and 4 bases from J, with 6 bases between. Germline V gives CDR1 GTSNPN, CDR2 SVGIG (reference sequence).

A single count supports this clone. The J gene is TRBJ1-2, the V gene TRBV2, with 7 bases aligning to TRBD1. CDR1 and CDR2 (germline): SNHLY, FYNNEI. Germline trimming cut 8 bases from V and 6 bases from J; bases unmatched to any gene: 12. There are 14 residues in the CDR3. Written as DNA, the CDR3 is TGTGCCAGCGTTTCGATTACAGGGGTGAATGGCTACACCTTC. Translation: CASVSITGVNGYTF.

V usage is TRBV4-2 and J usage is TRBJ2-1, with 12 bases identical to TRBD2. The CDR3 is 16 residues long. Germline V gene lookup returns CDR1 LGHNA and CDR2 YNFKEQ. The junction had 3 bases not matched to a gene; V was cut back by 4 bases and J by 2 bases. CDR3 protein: CASSPLAGGPYNEQFF. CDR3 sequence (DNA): TGTGCCAGCAGCCCTCTAGCGGGAGGGCCCTACAATGAGCAGTTCTTC.

The chain's CDR3 is CASSLKDLTGEAYGYTF. The CDR3 DNA reads as TGTGCCAGCAGTCTAAAGGATCTTACAGGGGAAGCCTATGGCTACACCTTC. The chain links TRBV28 to TRBJ1-2, with TRBD1 identical over 7 bases. The V and J ends lost 5 bases and 4 bases, in that order; junction bases with no gene match: 16. The germline gives CDR1 MDHEN, CDR2 SYDVKM. The CDR3 is 17 residues long.

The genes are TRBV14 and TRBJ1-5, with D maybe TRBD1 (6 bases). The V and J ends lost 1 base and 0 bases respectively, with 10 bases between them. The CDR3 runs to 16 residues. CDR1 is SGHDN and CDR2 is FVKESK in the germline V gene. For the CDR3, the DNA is TGTGCCAGCAGCCAAGGTCCAGGGGATAGCAATCAGCCCCAGCATTTT. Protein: CASSQGPGDSNQPQHF.

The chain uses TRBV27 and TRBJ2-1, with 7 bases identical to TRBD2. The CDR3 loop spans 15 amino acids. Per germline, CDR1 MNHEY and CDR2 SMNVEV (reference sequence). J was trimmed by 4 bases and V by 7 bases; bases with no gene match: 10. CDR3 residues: CASTPSSGAYNEQFF. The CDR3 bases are TGTGCCAGCACCCCGTCTAGCGGAGCGTACAATGAGCAGTTCTTC.

Here the CDR3 reads CARSVTRDRGPYEQYF. CDR3 coding DNA: TGTGCCAGAAGCGTCACGAGGGACAGGGGGCCCTACGAGCAGTACTTC. V and J are TRBV5-3 and TRBJ2-7, with 12 bases lining up with TRBD1. TRBV5-3 is recorded as an ORF, its role being uncertain. V shed 4 bases and J 2 bases; nucleotides not matched to a gene: 7. This CDR3 is 16 amino acids long.

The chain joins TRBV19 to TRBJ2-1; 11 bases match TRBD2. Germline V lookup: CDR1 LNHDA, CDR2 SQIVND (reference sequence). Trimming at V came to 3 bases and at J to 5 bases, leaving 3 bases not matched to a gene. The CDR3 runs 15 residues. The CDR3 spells CASSITSGGHNEQFF. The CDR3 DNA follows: TGTGCCAGTAGTATTACTAGCGGGGGTCACAATGAGCAGTTCTTC. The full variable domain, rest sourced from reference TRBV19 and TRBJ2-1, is DGGITQSPKYLFRKEGQNVTLSCEQNLNHDAMYWYRQDPGQGLRLIYYSQIVNDFQKGDIAEGYSVSREKKESFPLTVTSAQKNPTAFYLCASSITSGGHNEQFFGPGTRLTVL.

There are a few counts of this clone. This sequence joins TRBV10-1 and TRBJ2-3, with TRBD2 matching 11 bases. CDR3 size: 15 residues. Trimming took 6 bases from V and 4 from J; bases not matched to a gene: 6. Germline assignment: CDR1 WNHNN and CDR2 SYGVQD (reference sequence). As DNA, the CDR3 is TGCGCCAGCAGCGTGACTAGCGGGGCATCAGATACGCAGTATTTT. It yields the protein CASSVTSGASDTQYF.

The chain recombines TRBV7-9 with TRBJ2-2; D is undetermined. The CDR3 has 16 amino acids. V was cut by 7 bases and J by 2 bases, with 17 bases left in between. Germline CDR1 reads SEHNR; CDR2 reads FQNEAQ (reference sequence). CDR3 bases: TGTGCCAGCACCTTGACTGCACAACTTAACACCGGGGAGCTGTTTTTT. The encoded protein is CASTLTAQLNTGELFF.

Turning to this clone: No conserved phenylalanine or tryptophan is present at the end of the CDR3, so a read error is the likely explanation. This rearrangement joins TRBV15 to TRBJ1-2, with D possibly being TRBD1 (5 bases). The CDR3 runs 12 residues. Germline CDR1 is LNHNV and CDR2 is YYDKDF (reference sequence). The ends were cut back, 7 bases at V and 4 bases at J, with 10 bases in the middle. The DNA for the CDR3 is TGTGCCACCACAGGGAACAGCTATGGCTACACCCTC. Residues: CATTGNSYGYTL.

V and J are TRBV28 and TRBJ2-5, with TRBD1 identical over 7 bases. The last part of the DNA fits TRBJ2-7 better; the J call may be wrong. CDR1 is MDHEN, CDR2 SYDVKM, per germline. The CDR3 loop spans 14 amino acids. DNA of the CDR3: TGTGCCAGCAGTTCCGGGGACAGCGCCTACGAGCAGTACTTC. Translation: CASSSGDSAYEQYF.

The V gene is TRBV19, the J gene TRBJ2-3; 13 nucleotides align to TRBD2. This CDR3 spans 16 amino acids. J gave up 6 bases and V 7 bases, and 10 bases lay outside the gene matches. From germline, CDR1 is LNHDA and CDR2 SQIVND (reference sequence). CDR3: CASTRGTSGIPDTQYF. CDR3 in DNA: TGTGCCAGTACCCGAGGGACTAGCGGGATACCGGATACGCAGTATTTT.

The CDR3 protein is CASSPASNEQFF. The CDR3 nucleotides read TGTGCCAGCTCACCAGCCAGCAATGAGCAGTTCTTC. The chain recombines TRBV18 with TRBJ2-1; the D is unclear. The CDR3 length is 12 residues. V lost 2 bases and J lost 6, with 5 bases in between. CDR1 is KGHSH, CDR2 LQKENI, per germline.

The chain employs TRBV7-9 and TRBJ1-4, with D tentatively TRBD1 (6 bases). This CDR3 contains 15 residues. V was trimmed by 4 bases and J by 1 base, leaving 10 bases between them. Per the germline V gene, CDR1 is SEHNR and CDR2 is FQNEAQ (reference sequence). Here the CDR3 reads CASSSGRGTNEKLFF. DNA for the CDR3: TGTGCCAGCAGCTCAGGCAGGGGAACTAATGAAAAACTGTTTTTT.

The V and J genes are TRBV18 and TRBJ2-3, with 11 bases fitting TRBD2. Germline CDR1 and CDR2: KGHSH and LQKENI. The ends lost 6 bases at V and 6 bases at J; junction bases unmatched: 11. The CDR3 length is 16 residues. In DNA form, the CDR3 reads TGTGCCAGCTCTCCTGTAGCGGGAGGGCCAGGGGATACGCAGTATTTT. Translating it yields CASSPVAGGPGDTQYF.

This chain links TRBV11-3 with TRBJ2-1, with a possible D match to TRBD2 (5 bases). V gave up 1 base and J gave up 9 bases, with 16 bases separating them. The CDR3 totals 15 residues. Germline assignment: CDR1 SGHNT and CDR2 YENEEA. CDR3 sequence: CASSLGGEMAGEQFF. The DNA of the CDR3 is TGTGCCAGCAGCTTAGGGGGAGAAATGGCCGGTGAGCAGTTCTTC.

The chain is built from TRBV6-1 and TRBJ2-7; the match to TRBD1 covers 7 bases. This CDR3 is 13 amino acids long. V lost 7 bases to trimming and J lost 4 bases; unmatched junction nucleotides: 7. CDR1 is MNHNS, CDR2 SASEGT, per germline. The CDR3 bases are TGTGCCAGCACCTGGGACAGAGAATACGAGCAGTACTTC. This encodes CASTWDREYEQYF.

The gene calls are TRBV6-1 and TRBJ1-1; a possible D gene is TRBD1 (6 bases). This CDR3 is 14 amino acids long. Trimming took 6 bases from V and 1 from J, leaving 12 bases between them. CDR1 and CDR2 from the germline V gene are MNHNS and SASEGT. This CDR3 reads CASRADRANTEAFF. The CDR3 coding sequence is TGTGCCAGCAGGGCGGACAGAGCGAACACTGAAGCTTTCTTT.

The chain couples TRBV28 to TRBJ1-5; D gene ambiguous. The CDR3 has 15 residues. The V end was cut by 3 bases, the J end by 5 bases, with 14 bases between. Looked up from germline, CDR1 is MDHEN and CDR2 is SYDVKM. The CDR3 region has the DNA TGTGCCAGCAGTTTGCCAGGAGGACGCCATCAGCCCCAGCATTTT. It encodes CASSLPGGRHQPQHF.

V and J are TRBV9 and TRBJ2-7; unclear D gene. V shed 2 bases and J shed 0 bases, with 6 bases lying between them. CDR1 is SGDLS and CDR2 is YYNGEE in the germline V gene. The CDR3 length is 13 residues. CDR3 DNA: TGTGCCAGCAGCGTGGAGCCCTCCTACGAGCAGTACTTC. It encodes CASSVEPSYEQYF. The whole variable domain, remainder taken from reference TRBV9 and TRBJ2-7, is DSGVTQTPKHLITATGQRVTLRCSPRSGDLSVYWYQQSLDQGLQFLIQYYNGEERAKGNILERFSAQQFPDLHSELNLSSLELGDSALYFCASSVEPSYEQYFGPGTRLTVT.

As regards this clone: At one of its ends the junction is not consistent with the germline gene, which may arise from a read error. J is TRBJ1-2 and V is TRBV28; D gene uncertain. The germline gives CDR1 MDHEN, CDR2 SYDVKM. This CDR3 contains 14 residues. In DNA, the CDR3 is TGTGCCAGCTGCTACGTACCGGGTCCCTATGGCCACACCTTC. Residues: CASCYVPGPYGHTF.

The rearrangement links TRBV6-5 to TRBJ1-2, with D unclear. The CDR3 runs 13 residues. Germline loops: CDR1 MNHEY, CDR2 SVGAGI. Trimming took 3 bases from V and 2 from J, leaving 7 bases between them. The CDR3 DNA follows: TGTGCCAGCAGTTATAACAGAAACTATGGCTACACCTTC. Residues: CASSYNRNYGYTF.